Below, 6 T cell receptor beta chains from the same sample are listed, as sequenced in a study of blood T cell repertoires in COVID-19. The table came from immunoSEQ multiplex PCR; TCRdb's copy has only in-frame clones and leaves some out. The sample contains approximately 150,000 clones, around nine tenths of which appear only once. Sequencing used peripheral blood. These TCRs come from a woman aged 60-70 years with acute or convalescent COVID-19.

The chain links TRBV6-5 to TRBJ2-1; possible D gene TRBD1, 5 bases. This CDR3 spans 12 amino acids. The V gene's germline CDR1 is MNHEY and CDR2 SVGAGI. The germline V and J ends were trimmed by 8 bases and 7 bases, with 12 bases remaining between them. The DNA for the CDR3 is TGTGCCAGCTTACAGGTGGGAAATGAGCAGTTCTTC. Translating gives CASLQVGNEQFF.

The chain couples TRBV6-5 to TRBJ1-2; D ambiguous. The V gene's germline CDR1 is MNHEY and CDR2 SVGAGI. The V gene lost 0 bases and the J gene lost 7 bases, with 15 bases spanning the gap. There are 15 residues in the CDR3. The CDR3 reads CASSYSLQRVGGYTF. The CDR3 DNA reads TGTGCCAGCAGTTACTCACTTCAACGGGTGGGTGGCTACACCTTC.

This clone has more than one count but fewer than ten. The V gene is TRBV19, the J gene TRBJ2-3, with a possible D match to TRBD1 (7 bases). The V end was cut by 11 bases, the J end by 1 base, with 16 bases between. There are 14 residues in the CDR3. The germline V gene encodes CDR1 LNHDA and CDR2 SQIVND (reference sequence). The CDR3 reads CACGGTAGTDTQYF. The CDR3 DNA follows: TGTGCCTGCGGCGGGACAGCGGGCACAGATACGCAGTATTTT.

The gene calls are TRBV3-1 (or the pseudogene TRBV3-2) and TRBJ2-1; perhaps TRBD2 as D (6 bases). Between the trimmed V and J ends, which lost 0 bases and 4 bases, there was a span of 10 bases. Germline-derived CDR1 and CDR2 are LGHDT and YNNKEL (reference sequence). The CDR3 is made up of 15 amino acids. The CDR3 bases are TGTGCCAGCAGCCAAGAAGTGGGGAGGTACAATGAGCAGTTCTTC. It specifies CASSQEVGRYNEQFF.

This chain connects TRBV30 to TRBJ1-5; no clear D. The CDR3 is 13 residues long. Trimming removed 1 base at V and 4 bases at J, with 8 bases between. Germline-derived CDR1 and CDR2 are GTSNPN and SVGIG (reference sequence). The CDR3 nucleotides read TGTGCCTGGAGTGGAGAGCCGAATCAGCCCCAGCATTTT. It yields the protein CAWSGEPNQPQHF.

The CDR3 protein is CASSFAAGENNEQFF. The CDR3 bases are TGTGCCAGCAGCTTTGCAGCGGGGGAGAACAATGAGCAGTTCTTC. This chain links TRBV11-1 with TRBJ2-1; 8 bases are shared with TRBD2. CDR3 length equals 15 residues. V gave up 3 bases and J gave up 5 bases; unmatched junction bases: 6. Germline V lookup: CDR1 SGHAT, CDR2 FQDESV (reference sequence).